The 13 T cell receptor beta chains presented below share a single source sample, sequenced in a study of blood T cells in healthy people across ages. It was with a sample-barcoded 5' primer and a J-beta primer mix that a second PCR of roughly 7 to 12 cycles was run. TCRdb called the 5' RACE reads again in MiXCR, with one record for every CDR3 protein. The table has roughly 1.9 million distinct CDR3 sequences, 39% seen once. The sequencing input was blood. Receptors originate from a human donor in good health.

This clonotype was seen more than once but under ten times. The chain couples TRBV12-3 or TRBV12-4 to TRBJ2-1; 11 bases are a match to TRBD2. Unmatched junction bases numbered 11, after V lost 7 bases and J lost 0 bases. The CDR3 contains 18 residues. Here the CDR3 reads CASTKVAGGLFSYNEQFF. The CDR3 bases are TGTGCCAGCACCAAGGTAGCGGGGGGGCTTTTCTCCTACAATGAGCAGTTCTTC.

This clonotype was observed once. The CDR3 ends on some other residue instead of the conserved phenylalanine or tryptophan, so this is likely a read error. This chain uses TRBV6-5 with TRBJ2-5, with TRBD1 as a possible D gene (5 bases). The better agreement between TRBJ2-7 and the DNA end casts doubt on the J call. Germline assignment: CDR1 MNHEY and CDR2 SVGAGI. The CDR3 is 13 residues long. CDR3 DNA: TGTGCCAGCAGGGCTGGGGCGTACTACGAGCAGTACTCC. This translates into CASRAGAYYEQYS.

A single count supports this clonotype. The rearrangement links TRBV18 to TRBJ1-5; D gene uncertain. Germline CDR1 reads KGHSH; CDR2 reads LQKENI. This CDR3 region has 14 residues. V was shortened by 3 bases and J by 6 bases, with 12 bases between the two germline ends. As DNA, the CDR3 is TGTGCCAGCTCACCCGCAAAAGCAAGTCAGCCCCAGCATTTT. This translates into CASSPAKASQPQHF.

This clonotype came up a few times. The chain joins TRBV7-2 to TRBJ1-5; D remains unclear. Between the trimmed V and J ends, which lost 2 bases and 4 bases, there was a span of 6 bases. Germline assignment: CDR1 SGHTA and CDR2 FQGNSA. This CDR3 comprises 13 residues. In DNA, the CDR3 is TGTGCCAGCAGCTTACAGGATAATCAGCCCCAGCATTTT. As protein: CASSLQDNQPQHF.

This clonotype came up a few times. The chain joins TRBV15 to TRBJ1-1; D might be TRBD1 (6 bases). Germline lookup yields CDR1 LNHNV and CDR2 YYDKDF (reference sequence). The V and J ends lost 1 base and 4 bases respectively, with 16 bases between them. CDR3 length: 16 amino acids. CDR3 protein: CATSRGVGGPSTEAFF. Written as DNA, the CDR3 is TGTGCCACCAGCAGAGGGGTCGGGGGGCCGAGCACTGAAGCTTTCTTT.

CDR3 region: CASSSRVLGRGETQYF. CDR3 in DNA: TGTGCCAGCAGCTCGAGGGTATTAGGGCGAGGAGAGACCCAGTACTTC. This chain connects TRBV5-4 to TRBJ2-5; D is possibly TRBD2 (5 bases). The CDR3 covers 16 residues. Germline assignment: CDR1 SGHNT and CDR2 YYREEE (reference sequence). Trimming cost V 3 bases and J 4 bases, with 19 bases left between them.

The gene calls are TRBV7-2 and TRBJ2-3; D not resolved. CDR3 length: 13 residues. CDR1 SGHTA and CDR2 FQGNSA come from the germline V gene. V was pared by 1 base and J by 8 bases, with 10 bases between. In DNA, the CDR3 is TGTGCCAGCAGCTTAGGAGAGGTTGGTACGCAGTATTTT. Translation gives CASSLGEVGTQYF.

This chain joins TRBV20-1 and TRBJ2-7, with 8 bases lining up with TRBD2. The germline V gene encodes CDR1 DFQATT and CDR2 SNEGSKA (reference sequence). V was clipped by 7 bases and J by 0 bases; unmatched bases: 8. The CDR3 has 14 residues. CDR3 sequence: CSVRKRGSSYEQYF. Here the CDR3 DNA reads TGCAGTGTCCGGAAGCGGGGGAGCTCCTACGAGCAGTACTTC.

J is TRBJ2-7 and V is TRBV20-1; D unresolved. CDR1 is DFQATT and CDR2 is SNEGSKA in the germline V gene (reference sequence). The V end lost 0 bases, the J end lost 3 bases, and 15 bases lay between the germline ends. This CDR3 is 15 amino acids long. CDR3 amino acids: CSARDKLQNRYEQYF. CDR3 sequence (DNA): TGCAGTGCTAGAGATAAACTGCAAAACCGCTACGAGCAGTACTTC.

This clonotype has a handful of counts. The J gene is TRBJ1-1, the V gene TRBV29-1; D ambiguous. Per the germline V gene, CDR1 is SQVTM and CDR2 is ANQGSEA. Deletions cut 4 bases from V and 4 bases from J, with 13 bases between. The CDR3 totals 13 residues. The chain's CDR3 is CSVVTPPGTEAFF. DNA of the CDR3: TGCAGCGTTGTGACGCCCCCCGGCACTGAAGCTTTCTTT.

This clonotype was counted ten times or more. The chain carries TRBV7-2 and TRBJ2-5; TRBD2 matches 13 bases. J was trimmed by 4 bases and V by 3 bases; bases with no gene match: 5. Germline V CDR1 and CDR2: SGHTA, FQGNSA. The CDR3 has 16 amino acids. Here the CDR3 reads CASSFTSGGAGETQYF. For the CDR3, the DNA is TGTGCCAGCAGCTTTACTAGCGGGGGGGCCGGAGAGACCCAGTACTTC.

In its sample, this clonotype was seen a few times. The J gene is TRBJ1-2, the V gene TRBV4-3; 7 bases match TRBD1. V shed 4 bases and J 2 bases; nucleotides not matched to a gene: 10. The CDR3 is made up of 16 amino acids. In germline, CDR1 is LGHNA, CDR2 YSLEER. The CDR3 region is CASSPSSRGLNYGYTF. The CDR3 nucleotides are TGCGCCAGCAGCCCATCATCCAGGGGGTTGAACTATGGCTACACCTTC.

The V and J genes are TRBV20-1 and TRBJ1-5; D remains unclear. The CDR3 loop spans 16 amino acids. Deletions cut 5 bases from V and 0 bases from J, with 17 bases between. CDR1 is DFQATT, CDR2 SNEGSKA, per germline (reference sequence). The CDR3 here is CSAGSPLGFSNQPQHF. The CDR3 region has the DNA TGCAGTGCTGGGAGTCCCCTGGGTTTTAGCAATCAGCCCCAGCATTTT.